This TCR beta chain came from a study of blood T cell repertoires in COVID-19. Using immunoSEQ multiplex PCR, the repertoire was profiled, and TCRdb retains in-frame clones only, with some absent. The sample yields fewer than 300,000 clones, 87% seen once. The CDR3 consists of 14 residues. This clone has just a few counts. Sequencing was performed on peripheral blood. The origin of this receptor is a woman in her forties or fifties with acute or convalescent COVID-19. The chain carries TRBV21-1 and TRBJ2-7; TRBD2 is taken as the D call from the table, unchecked against the DNA. TRBV21-1 is described as a pseudogene. CDR3 loop: CASSTEGISYEQYF. As DNA, the CDR3 is TGTGCCAGCAGCACGGAGGGGATCTCCTACGAGCAGTACTTC.